Presented here are 9 T cell receptor beta chains from one specimen sequenced in a study of blood T cell repertoires in COVID-19. Assay used: immunoSEQ multiplex PCR; TCRdb lists only in-frame clones, some missing. The data hold about 82,000 clones, with 75% to 90% observed a single time. Sequenced material: PBMCs or T cells enriched from blood (not recorded which). Every receptor here comes from a woman aged 50 to 60 with acute COVID-19.

The rearrangement uses TRBV29-1 and TRBJ2-5; 10 bases align to TRBD2. The CDR3 is 15 amino acids. The V segment lost 7 bases and the J segment 3 bases; nucleotides outside the gene matches: 11. In germline, CDR1 is SQVTM, CDR2 ANQGSEA. For the CDR3, the DNA is TGCAGCGCCAGACGAGGACTAGCGGAGAAAGAGACCCAGTACTTC. Amino acids: CSARRGLAEKETQYF.

This clone was detected once. The gene calls are TRBV7-2 and TRBJ2-3, with 7 bases fitting TRBD1. After removal of 5 bases from V and 0 bases from J, the junction contained 2 bases not matched to a gene. The germline V gene encodes CDR1 SGHTA and CDR2 FQGNSA. The CDR3 covers 14 residues. The CDR3 loop reads CASSTGVSTDTQYF. Written as DNA, the CDR3 is TGTGCCAGCAGCACAGGGGTTAGCACAGATACGCAGTATTTT.

The chain combines TRBV18 with TRBJ1-2; possibly TRBD1 for D (5 bases). This CDR3 is 12 amino acids long. V dropped 3 bases and J dropped 6 bases, with 8 bases sitting between them. Germline V lookup: CDR1 KGHSH, CDR2 LQKENI. CDR3 amino acids: CASSPTEDGYTF. For the CDR3, the DNA is TGTGCCAGCTCACCGACAGAGGATGGCTACACCTTC.

This chain links TRBV6-2 or TRBV6-3 with TRBJ1-1, with TRBD1 identical over 11 bases. The V gene end was trimmed by 5 bases and the J gene end by 6 bases; junction bases not matched to a gene: 14. The germline V gene has CDR1 MNHEY and CDR2 SVGEGT. This CDR3 is built from 17 residues. The CDR3 coding sequence is TGTGCCAGCAGTGACGCTCGGGACAGGGGGGTTTGGGCTGAAGCTTTCTTT. Encoded protein: CASSDARDRGVWAEAFF.

The CDR3: CASSQEYRAGNTIYF. CDR3 in DNA: TGCGCCAGCAGCCAAGAATACAGGGCTGGAAACACCATATATTTT. The gene calls are TRBV4-3 and TRBJ1-3, with a possible D match to TRBD1 (6 bases). Germline assignment: CDR1 LGHNA and CDR2 YSLEER. This CDR3 is built from 15 residues. V lost 0 bases, J lost 2 bases, and 8 bases lay in between.

The chain recombines TRBV7-8 with TRBJ1-5; possibly TRBD1 for D (6 bases). This CDR3 is built from 16 residues. V was pared by 5 bases and J by 6 bases, with 20 bases between. Germline V gives CDR1 SGHVS, CDR2 FQNEAQ. DNA of the CDR3: TGTGCCAGCAGCCCAATTTCCGGGACAATTAGTCAGCCCCAGCATTTT. Translating gives CASSPISGTISQPQHF. The whole variable domain, filled in from reference TRBV7-8 and TRBJ1-5, reads GAGVSQSPRYKVAKRGQDVALRCDPISGHVSLFWYQQALGQGPEFLTYFQNEAQLDKSGLPSDRFFAERPEGSVSTLKIQRTQQEDSAVYLCASSPISGTISQPQHFGDGTRLSIL.

V gene TRBV5-4 combines with J gene TRBJ1-2, with TRBD1 identical over 8 bases. Germline loops: CDR1 SGHNT, CDR2 YYREEE (reference sequence). V lost 2 bases to trimming and J lost 2 bases; unmatched junction nucleotides: 5. This CDR3 has 15 residues. The CDR3 bases are TGTGCCAGCAGCTTCTCAGGGGGCTGGAACTATGGCTACACCTTC. It translates to CASSFSGGWNYGYTF.

The chain joins TRBV11-3 to TRBJ2-3, with D perhaps TRBD2 (6 bases). The CDR3 length is 20 residues. Germline V lookup: CDR1 SGHNT, CDR2 YENEEA. With 3 bases removed from V and 2 bases from J, the gap between germline ends came to 27 bases. CDR3 sequence (DNA): TGTGCCAGCAGCTTCAACGGCCTGGGACTTTTTCCGAAGAACACAGATACGCAGTATTTT. Protein sequence: CASSFNGLGLFPKNTDTQYF. The whole variable domain, remainder taken from reference TRBV11-3 and TRBJ2-3, is EAGVVQSPRYKIIEKKQPVAFWCNPISGHNTLYWYLQNLGQGPELLIRYENEEAVDDSQLPKDRFSAERLKGVDSTLKIQPAELGDSAVYLCASSFNGLGLFPKNTDTQYFGPGTRLTVL.

The chain has TRBV29-1 and TRBJ2-3; the D is unclear. V was cut by 2 bases and J by 2 bases, with 17 bases left in between. Germline V gives CDR1 SQVTM, CDR2 ANQGSEA. The CDR3 contains 16 residues. The CDR3, as DNA: TGCAGCGTTGAACGCGGCTTGGCCCGAACCACAGATACGCAGTATTTT. The encoded protein is CSVERGLARTTDTQYF.